This TCR beta chain was sequenced during a study of tumor-infiltrating lymphocytes in primary liver carcinoma. Points from the study as a whole: The study found a significantly higher top-250-clone fraction in tumors than in blood (p = 0.039). Tumor region pairs overlapped more than did tumor-adjacent and tumor-blood pairs.

The length of the CDR3 is 14 amino acids, counting both ends. Germline CDR1 and CDR2: SGHAT and FQNNGV. RNA and DNA were co-extracted from about 20-30 mg of unsorted bulk tissue. Resection treated the patients' primary liver carcinoma. The study sampled five separate regions from each tumor. As concerns this clonotype: The antigen is undetermined. Without the conserved terminal phenylalanine or tryptophan, this CDR3 likely stems from a read error. No DNA is shown, since the ends of the CDR3 on it are uncertain; the CDR3 is the one TCRdb lists.

Production of TCR beta cDNA used roughly 0.55 ug total RNA together with a constant-region primer. Modified slightly, ARM-PCR produced TCR beta libraries over three nested multiplex PCR rounds. The two initial PCR rounds, about 9 cycles each, used TRBV1-TRBV30 forward and C-beta reverse primers. TCRdb reprocessed the multiplex PCR reads via MiXCR and lists one record per CDR3 protein. The sample lists more than 45,000 distinct CDR3 sequences; over 75% were seen once. This receptor was identified in a man aged 35 to 55 with primary liver carcinoma and hepatitis B virus infection. What was sequenced was liver tumor tissue from sampling region 5. Subset in this sample: tumor region T5, tumor centre. The chain employs TRBV11-2 and TRBJ1-6; no DNA check was done on the table's D call, TRBD1. Here the CDR3 reads CASSLYRGLSPLHY.